The 27 T cell receptor beta chains below all came from one sample that was sequenced in a study of T cells in Graves' hyperthyroidism and ophthalmopathy. Amplification of TCR beta CDR3 regions was performed using RNA transcripts as template. The TCR CDR3 was amplified in a first-round RT-PCR using the HTBI primer set. TCRdb reprocessed the multiplex PCR reads via MiXCR and lists one record per CDR3 protein. The data show 400,000 or so distinct CDR3 sequences, more than 12% seen once. The sequenced sample was blood. Every receptor here comes from a man in his fifties or sixties with Graves' ophthalmopathy.

The chain has TRBV29-1 and TRBJ1-3; D gene ambiguous. Looked up from germline, CDR1 is SQVTM and CDR2 is ANQGSEA. The CDR3 runs to 11 residues. Trimming shortened V by 6 bases and J by 0 bases, and 3 bases separated the two germline ends. The CDR3 sequence: CSVDSGNTIYF. In nucleotides, the CDR3 is TGCAGCGTAGACTCTGGAAACACCATATATTTT.

V usage is TRBV19 and J usage is TRBJ2-7; D ambiguous. CDR1 and CDR2 (germline): LNHDA, SQIVND (reference sequence). Deletions cut 5 bases from V and 5 bases from J, with 19 bases between. The CDR3 has 15 amino acids. The CDR3 DNA reads as TGTGCCAGTAGTGAAAGGCCGAAGGTGCCCCACGAGCAGTACTTC. This encodes CASSERPKVPHEQYF.

This clonotype was seen more than once but under ten times. The chain employs TRBV20-1 and TRBJ1-6; 10 bases agree with TRBD1. This CDR3 is built from 15 residues. V trimming: 3 bases; J trimming: 10 bases; junction bases outside the gene matches: 9. Germline CDR1 and CDR2: DFQATT and SNEGSKA (reference sequence). The CDR3, as DNA: TGCAGTGCTAGGGCGCCGGGACAGGGGCGCTCACCCCTCCACTTT. This codes for CSARAPGQGRSPLHF.

This clonotype was observed at least ten times. The rearrangement links TRBV18 to TRBJ1-5; perhaps TRBD1 as D (6 bases). The CDR3 consists of 14 residues. Looked up from germline, CDR1 is KGHSH and CDR2 is LQKENI. V was shortened by 6 bases and J by 5 bases, with 14 bases between the two germline ends. CDR3: CASSRDRRDQPQHF. CDR3 bases: TGTGCCAGCTCTCGCGACAGGAGGGATCAGCCCCAGCATTTT.

Of note for this clonotype: A much larger clone is a single base away; this may be a read error. The CDR3 does not close with the conserved phenylalanine or tryptophan, likely indicating a read error. The chain is built from TRBV28 and TRBJ1-2; tentatively, D is TRBD1 (5 bases). The CDR3 consists of 11 residues. Trimming took 8 bases from V and 6 from J, leaving 10 bases between them. Germline CDR1 and CDR2: MDHEN and SYDVKM. The CDR3 bases are TGTGCCAGCGAGGGGAATGATGGCTACACCCTC. It encodes CASEGNDGYTL.

The chain recombines TRBV29-1 with TRBJ2-4, with 7 nucleotides matching TRBD2. Germline V gene sequence: CDR1 SQVTM, CDR2 ANQGSEA. J gave up 6 bases and V 0 bases, and 8 bases lay outside the gene matches. There are 15 residues in the CDR3. The DNA for the CDR3 is TGCAGCGTTGAAGATCCGGCGGGGGATTTAAACATTCAGTACTTC. Residues: CSVEDPAGDLNIQYF.

There are a few counts of this clonotype. The V and J genes are TRBV5-6 and TRBJ2-3; D may be TRBD2 (6 bases). There are 15 residues in the CDR3. The germline V gene encodes CDR1 SGHDT and CDR2 YYEEEE. Between the trimmed V and J ends, which lost 7 bases and 1 base, there was a span of 16 bases. The CDR3: CASRTTSRRTDTQYF. The CDR3 DNA sequence: TGTGCCAGCCGTACCACTAGCCGGCGCACAGATACGCAGTATTTT.

Worth noting for this clonotype: It may be a read error: a sequence one base away is much more abundant. V gene TRBV2 combines with J gene TRBJ2-1; 9 bases agree with TRBD1. Germline V lookup: CDR1 SNHLY, CDR2 FYNNEI. Trimming at V came to 5 bases and at J to 5 bases, leaving 7 bases not matched to a gene. The CDR3 is 15 amino acids. This chain's CDR3 is CASSKTGGPHNEQFF. As DNA, the CDR3 is TGTGCCAGCAGTAAAACAGGGGGCCCGCACAATGAGCAGTTCTTC.

This clonotype was seen a few times. V and J are TRBV27 and TRBJ2-2; 7 positions match TRBD2. The V and J ends lost 10 bases and 5 bases, in that order; junction bases with no gene match: 13. Germline V CDR1 and CDR2: MNHEY, SMNVEV (reference sequence). This CDR3 spans 15 amino acids. The CDR3 nucleotides are TGTGCCACCACCCTGGCGGGAGACAGTACCGGGGAGCTGTTTTTT. As protein: CATTLAGDSTGELFF.

Ten or more counts support this clonotype. The V gene is TRBV6-1, the J gene TRBJ1-1; a weak D match, TRBD1 (5 bases). The CDR3 is 13 residues long. V lost 10 bases and J 4 bases, leaving 16 bases between the germline ends. Germline CDR1 MNHNS, CDR2 SASEGT. CDR3 coding DNA: TGTGCCACCCCAGGGCGGCAGAGCACTGAAGCTTTCTTT. Translated: CATPGRQSTEAFF.

This clonotype has just a few counts. The rearrangement uses TRBV6-1 and TRBJ2-7, with D possibly being TRBD2 (6 bases). The germline CDR1 and CDR2 sequences are MNHNS and SASEGT. V was shortened by 11 bases and J by 3 bases, with 11 bases between the two germline ends. This CDR3 contains 11 residues. CDR3 sequence reads: CASRRGYEQYF. Written as DNA, the CDR3 is TGTGCCTCGAGGAGGGGCTACGAGCAGTACTTC.

This clonotype turned up a few times. The rearrangement joins TRBV7-2 to TRBJ1-1; 7 bases map to TRBD1. The CDR3 consists of 16 residues. Per the germline V gene, CDR1 is SGHTA and CDR2 is FQGNSA. Unmatched junction bases numbered 14, after V lost 6 bases and J lost 4 bases. The DNA of the CDR3 is TGTGCCAGCAGTCCTCGTACGGGAGGGGGCCGCACTGAAGCTTTCTTT. This codes for CASSPRTGGGRTEAFF.

This clonotype was seen a few times. The J gene is TRBJ1-5, the V gene TRBV3-1, with no clear D. The germline V gene encodes CDR1 LGHDT and CDR2 YNNKEL (reference sequence). This CDR3 comprises 12 residues. V lost 3 bases, J lost 8 bases, and 8 bases lay in between. The CDR3 loop reads CASSQGSEPQHF. CDR3 DNA sequence: TGTGCCAGCAGCCAGGGGAGTGAGCCCCAGCATTTT.

This clonotype was seen repeatedly, ten times or more. This sequence joins TRBV15 and TRBJ2-4; 7 nucleotides agree with TRBD1. V trimming: 3 bases; J trimming: 0 bases; junction bases outside the gene matches: 11. The CDR3 runs to 18 residues. Per the germline V gene, CDR1 is LNHNV and CDR2 is YYDKDF (reference sequence). The CDR3 coding sequence is TGTGCCACCAGCAGGACTTTAGACAGGGCAATAGCCAAAAACATTCAGTACTTC. Its translation is CATSRTLDRAIAKNIQYF.

This clonotype was detected ten times or more. The V call is TRBV28, the J call TRBJ2-5, with D uncertain. This CDR3 contains 13 residues. Germline CDR1 and CDR2: MDHEN and SYDVKM. V was pared by 3 bases and J by 2 bases, with 7 bases between. Here the CDR3 DNA reads TGTGCCAGCAGTTTGAACGCACAAGAGACCCAGTACTTC. This sequence encodes CASSLNAQETQYF.

On this clonotype: It may be a read error: a sequence one base away is much more abundant. The chain links TRBV7-9 to TRBJ1-1; weak D call: TRBD1 (5 bases). This CDR3 has 13 amino acids. CDR1 is SEHNR, CDR2 FQNEAQ, per germline (reference sequence). Written as DNA, the CDR3 is TGTGCCAGCGGCTTAGCGGGGCCAACTGAAGCTTTCTTT. Translating gives CASGLAGPTEAFF.

This clonotype was recorded at least ten times. The chain combines TRBV12-3 or TRBV12-4 with TRBJ2-5, with D maybe TRBD1 (6 bases). This CDR3 has 15 amino acids. The V gene lost 3 bases and the J gene lost 4 bases, with 15 bases spanning the gap. CDR3 DNA: TGTGCCAGCAGTTTGACAGGAGGAAGTGGAGAGACCCAGTACTTC. It specifies CASSLTGGSGETQYF.

This clonotype was detected only a few times. The chain carries TRBV24-1 and TRBJ2-1; 7 bases are shared with TRBD1. Germline V gives CDR1 KGHDR, CDR2 SFDVKD. V shed 2 bases, J shed 3 bases, and the junction held 9 bases outside the gene matches. The CDR3 has 17 amino acids. The CDR3 sequence is CATSDSRPGQIYNEQFF. The CDR3 DNA sequence: TGTGCCACCAGTGATTCCAGACCGGGACAGATCTACAATGAGCAGTTCTTC.

This clonotype was recorded many times. The chain recombines TRBV18 with TRBJ2-3, with 7 bases that match TRBD2. J lost 8 bases, V lost 2 bases, and 13 bases had no gene match. CDR3 length: 16 residues. From germline, CDR1 is KGHSH and CDR2 LQKENI. CDR3 in amino acids: CASSPIQLAIGVTQYF. The CDR3 DNA is TGTGCCAGCTCACCAATTCAACTAGCGATTGGGGTTACGCAGTATTTT.

This clonotype came up many times. This chain links TRBV7-3 with TRBJ2-3; 7 bases agree with TRBD2. Unmatched junction bases numbered 7, after V lost 2 bases and J lost 2 bases. Germline V gene data show CDR1 as SGHTA and CDR2 as FQGTGA. The CDR3 extends over 16 amino acids. For the CDR3, the DNA is TGTGCCAGCAGCTTATATCCTAGCGGACACACAGATACGCAGTATTTT. Its translation: CASSLYPSGHTDTQYF.

At least ten counts were recorded for this clonotype. The chain is built from TRBV20-1 and TRBJ2-1, with D unclear. Trimming took 8 bases from V and 0 from J, leaving 11 bases between them. This CDR3 has 13 residues. From germline, CDR1 is DFQATT and CDR2 SNEGSKA (reference sequence). The CDR3 nucleotides are TGCAGTACCCAACTACCCTCCTACAATGAGCAGTTCTTC. Translated, it gives CSTQLPSYNEQFF.

This clonotype was seen many times. This chain joins TRBV7-9 and TRBJ2-7, with 10 bases lining up with TRBD2. The J segment lost 5 bases and the V segment lost 5 bases, leaving 12 bases of the junction unmatched. CDR3 size: 16 residues. Looked up from germline, CDR1 is SEHNR and CDR2 is FQNEAQ (reference sequence). The CDR3 DNA is TGTGCCAGCAGCAAACAAGCGGGAGGGCCAATAGACGAGCAGTACTTC. Translating it yields CASSKQAGGPIDEQYF.

V is TRBV19 and J is TRBJ2-1, with 7 bases matching TRBD1. Germline V lookup: CDR1 LNHDA, CDR2 SQIVND (reference sequence). The CDR3 runs to 14 residues. V trimming: 7 bases; J trimming: 3 bases; junction bases outside the gene matches: 6. The CDR3, as DNA: TGTGCCAGTAATGGACAGGCCCACTACAATGAGCAGTTCTTC. Protein: CASNGQAHYNEQFF.

This clonotype was seen at least ten times. The rearrangement joins TRBV5-1 to TRBJ2-6; 7 bases map to TRBD2. The CDR3 loop spans 17 amino acids. The V and J ends lost 0 bases and 3 bases, in that order; junction bases with no gene match: 6. Germline assignment: CDR1 SGHRS and CDR2 YFSETQ. The CDR3 sequence: CASSLALAGVGANVLTF. CDR3 DNA sequence: TGCGCCAGCAGCTTGGCTCTTGCGGGGGTTGGGGCCAACGTCCTGACTTTC. The whole variable domain, filled in from reference TRBV5-1 and TRBJ2-6, reads KAGVTQTPRYLIKTRGQQVTLSCSPISGHRSVSWYQQTPGQGLQFLFEYFSETQRNKGNFPGRFSGRQFSNSRSEMNVSTLELGDSALYLCASSLALAGVGANVLTFGAGSRLTVL.

Many counts were recorded for this clonotype. The chain carries TRBV12-5 and TRBJ2-7; 7 positions match TRBD1. The CDR3 is 17 amino acids. The V and J ends lost 0 bases and 2 bases, in that order; junction bases with no gene match: 10. Germline loops: CDR1 LGHNT, CDR2 FRNRAP. The CDR3 sequence is CASGLVPGTDFPYEQYF. CDR3 DNA sequence: TGTGCTAGTGGTTTGGTCCCGGGGACAGACTTCCCCTACGAGCAGTACTTC. The full variable domain, with the rest looked up from reference TRBV12-5 and TRBJ2-7, is DARVTQTPRHKVTEMGQEVTMRCQPILGHNTVFWYRQTMMQGLELLAYFRNRAPLDDSGMPKDRFSAEMPDATLATLKIQPSEPRDSAVYFCASGLVPGTDFPYEQYFGPGTRLTVT.

In this sample, this clonotype turned up a few times. V gene TRBV5-1 combines with J gene TRBJ2-3, with 9 bases that match TRBD2. The V gene end was trimmed by 0 bases and the J gene end by 3 bases; junction bases not matched to a gene: 11. The germline gives CDR1 SGHRS, CDR2 YFSETQ. The CDR3 contains 18 residues. The DNA of the CDR3 is TGCGCCAGCAGCTTGGTAGCGGGAGTGGAGGTTGCGACAGATACGCAGTATTTT. This translates into CASSLVAGVEVATDTQYF.

The gene calls are TRBV4-1 and TRBJ2-7; D unresolved. This CDR3 comprises 14 residues. V was cut by 3 bases and J by 3 bases, with 12 bases left in between. Germline-derived CDR1 and CDR2 are MGHRA and YSYEKL. As DNA, the CDR3 is TGCGCCAGCAGCCAGGACCGCCTTATCTACGAGCAGTACTTC. Protein: CASSQDRLIYEQYF.